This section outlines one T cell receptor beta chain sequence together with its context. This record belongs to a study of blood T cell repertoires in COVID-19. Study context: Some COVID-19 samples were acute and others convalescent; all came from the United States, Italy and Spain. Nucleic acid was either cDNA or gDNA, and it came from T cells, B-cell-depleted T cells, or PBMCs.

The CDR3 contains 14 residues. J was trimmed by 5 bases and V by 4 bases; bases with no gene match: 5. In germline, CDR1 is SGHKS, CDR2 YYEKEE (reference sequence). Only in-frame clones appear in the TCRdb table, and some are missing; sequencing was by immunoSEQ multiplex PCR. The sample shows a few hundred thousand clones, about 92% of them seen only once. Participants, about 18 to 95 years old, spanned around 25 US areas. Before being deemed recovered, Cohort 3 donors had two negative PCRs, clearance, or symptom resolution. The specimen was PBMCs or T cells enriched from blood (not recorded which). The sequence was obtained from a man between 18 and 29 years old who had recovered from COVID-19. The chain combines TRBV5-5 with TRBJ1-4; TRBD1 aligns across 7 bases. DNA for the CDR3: TGTGCCAGCAGCCCCGGGACAGCCAATGAAAAACTGTTTTTT. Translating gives CASSPGTANEKLFF.